Described below is a single TCR beta chain sequence and its context. TCRdb's table, derived via immunoSEQ multiplex PCR, lists solely in-frame clones and lacks some. The repertoire holds tens of thousands of clones, with roughly 94% as singletons. This CDR3 spans 15 amino acids. Germline CDR1 SNHLY, CDR2 FYNNEI. Germline trimming cut 6 bases from V and 4 bases from J; bases unmatched to any gene: 9. This entry belongs to a study of control samples from healthy donors and cancer patients. V is TRBV2 and J is TRBJ2-5; 9 positions agree with TRBD1. The material sequenced was blood. The clonotype comes from a man between 60 and 75 years old in good health. The CDR3 reads CASRDGTGLGETQYF. The CDR3, as DNA: TGTGCCAGCAGAGACGGGACAGGGCTCGGAGAGACCCAGTACTTC.